Below, 26 T cell receptor beta chains from the same sample are listed, as sequenced in a study of T cell changes during pregnancy in multiple sclerosis. Sequencing was performed with immunoSEQ multiplex PCR; in TCRdb, only in-frame clones are kept and a portion is missing. The table has around 62,000 clones, less than 95% seen once; the top ten hold 2% to 2.5%. The starting material was peripheral blood, obtained in the second trimester of pregnancy. These TCRs come from a female donor in good health, enrolled as a control in a pregnancy study.

The J gene is TRBJ2-7, the V gene TRBV27, with D tentatively TRBD1 (5 bases). Trimming shortened V by 0 bases and J by 5 bases, and 8 bases separated the two germline ends. The CDR3 extends over 13 amino acids. Germline-derived CDR1 and CDR2 are MNHEY and SMNVEV (reference sequence). The CDR3, as DNA: TGTGCCAGCAGTTTATCATCAGGGCACGAGCAGTACTTC. Translated: CASSLSSGHEQYF.

This rearrangement joins TRBV7-9 to TRBJ2-4, with a weak D call TRBD2 (6 bases). The CDR3 runs to 17 residues. V lost 2 bases to trimming and J lost 0 bases, with 14 bases between them. Germline values: CDR1 SEHNR, CDR2 FQNEAQ (reference sequence). CDR3 sequence: CASSLIRDLLAKNIQYF. In nucleotides, the CDR3 is TGTGCCAGCAGCTTAATCCGGGACTTATTAGCCAAAAACATTCAGTACTTC.

CDR3 region: CASSRGGWGGNPGTGELFF. As DNA, the CDR3 is TGTGCCAGCAGCCGGGGCGGTTGGGGCGGGAATCCGGGCACCGGGGAGCTGTTTTTT. J is TRBJ2-2 and V is TRBV5-4; possibly TRBD2 for D (6 bases). The V gene lost 4 bases and the J gene lost 4 bases, with 26 bases spanning the gap. This CDR3 has 19 residues. The V gene's germline CDR1 is SGHNT and CDR2 YYREEE (reference sequence).

This sequence joins TRBV11-1 and TRBJ1-3; 7 bases are shared with TRBD1. This CDR3 contains 18 residues. The germline V gene encodes CDR1 SGHAT and CDR2 FQDESV (reference sequence). V shed 5 bases and J 0 bases; nucleotides not matched to a gene: 13. The CDR3 sequence is CASSQPEWDSNSGNTIYF. The DNA of the CDR3 is TGTGCCAGCAGCCAACCCGAATGGGACAGCAACTCTGGAAACACCATATATTTT.

The chain links TRBV5-1 to TRBJ1-1, with 7 bases that match TRBD1. J was trimmed by 11 bases and V by 4 bases; bases with no gene match: 5. Per the germline V gene, CDR1 is SGHRS and CDR2 is YFSETQ. There are 11 residues in the CDR3. The CDR3 coding sequence is TGCGCCAGCAGCATACAGGGGCGCGCTTTCTTT. It encodes CASSIQGRAFF. Full variable domain (missing parts from reference TRBV5-1 and TRBJ1-1): KAGVTQTPRYLIKTRGQQVTLSCSPISGHRSVSWYQQTPGQGLQFLFEYFSETQRNKGNFPGRFSGRQFSNSRSEMNVSTLELGDSALYLCASSIQGRAFFGQGTRLTVV.

The rearrangement uses TRBV18 and TRBJ2-2, with 8 positions matching TRBD1. Germline CDR1 reads KGHSH; CDR2 reads LQKENI. V was pared by 2 bases and J by 3 bases, with 2 bases of the junction left unmatched. The CDR3 runs to 15 residues. The CDR3 sequence: CASSPAGGDTGELFF. CDR3 DNA: TGTGCCAGCTCACCAGCAGGGGGCGACACCGGGGAGCTGTTTTTT.

V is TRBV18 and J is TRBJ2-7, with D tentatively TRBD2 (6 bases). The CDR3 loop spans 14 amino acids. Trimming stripped 2 bases from V and 4 bases from J, with 12 bases between. Germline assignment: CDR1 KGHSH and CDR2 LQKENI. This CDR3 reads CASSPASRGYEQYF. CDR3 coding DNA: TGTGCCAGCTCACCAGCTAGCCGGGGGTACGAGCAGTACTTC. The full variable domain, with the rest looked up from reference TRBV18 and TRBJ2-7, is NAGVMQNPRHLVRRRGQEARLRCSPMKGHSHVYWYRQLPEEGLKFMVYLQKENIIDESGMPKERFSAEFPKEGPSILRIQQVVRGDSAAYFCASSPASRGYEQYFGPGTRLTVT.

The chain carries TRBV19 and TRBJ2-3; tentatively, D is TRBD1 (5 bases). The CDR3 is made up of 14 amino acids. With 10 bases removed from V and 0 bases from J, the gap between germline ends came to 14 bases. Germline V gives CDR1 LNHDA, CDR2 SQIVND (reference sequence). In nucleotides, the CDR3 is TGTGCCACCTCGAACTGGGGCAGCACAGATACGCAGTATTTT. It translates to CATSNWGSTDTQYF.

The chain combines TRBV7-8 with TRBJ1-3, with D possibly TRBD1 on 6 matching bases. Trimming left V 4 bases short and J 3 bases short, with 22 bases between. CDR1 is SGHVS, CDR2 FQNEAQ, per germline. The CDR3 contains 18 residues. The CDR3: CASSYRGGGGIGGNTIYF. The CDR3 DNA sequence: TGTGCCAGCAGCTATCGCGGGGGGGGCGGGATAGGTGGAAACACCATATATTTT.

The table lists this clone with a few counts. The chain uses TRBV5-1 and TRBJ1-2; D remains unclear. Per the germline V gene, CDR1 is SGHRS and CDR2 is YFSETQ. This CDR3 has 13 residues. V was cut by 7 bases and J by 4 bases, with 14 bases left in between. The CDR3 loop reads CASGSGSSYGYTF. As DNA, the CDR3 is TGCGCCAGCGGCTCCGGTAGTAGCTATGGCTACACCTTC.

This clone was recorded once. The chain employs TRBV18 and TRBJ2-7; 9 bases fit TRBD1. CDR3 length: 15 amino acids. The junction had 10 bases not matched to a gene; V was cut back by 4 bases and J by 6 bases. Germline loops: CDR1 KGHSH, CDR2 LQKENI. CDR3 sequence: CASSLPGQGSLEQYF. In nucleotides, the CDR3 is TGTGCCAGCTCACTTCCGGGACAGGGCTCTCTCGAGCAGTACTTC.

The V call is TRBV9, the J call TRBJ2-5; D is ambiguous. V lost 0 bases and J 1 base, leaving 7 bases between the germline ends. The CDR3 contains 14 residues. CDR1 is SGDLS and CDR2 is YYNGEE in the germline V gene. As DNA, the CDR3 is TGTGCCAGCAGCGTAGGTGGCACCCAAGAGACCCAGTACTTC. Translation gives CASSVGGTQETQYF.

The count of this clone is one. V and J are TRBV25-1 and TRBJ2-5, with 10 positions matching TRBD2. The CDR3 sequence is 16 residues long. The trim removed 3 bases at V and 1 base at J, leaving 5 bases unmatched. Per germline, CDR1 MGHDK and CDR2 SYGVNS. The CDR3 here is CASSDYRTSGQETQYF. DNA of the CDR3: TGTGCCAGCAGTGACTACCGGACTAGCGGCCAAGAGACCCAGTACTTC.

The chain is built from TRBV6-6 and TRBJ1-1, with 10 bases matching TRBD1. Germline V lookup: CDR1 MNHNY, CDR2 SVGAGI (reference sequence). The CDR3 has 15 residues. The V gene end was trimmed by 2 bases and the J gene end by 4 bases; junction bases not matched to a gene: 4. The CDR3 DNA is TGTGCCAGCAGTTACGCGGGACAGGGGATCACTGAAGCTTTCTTT. This codes for CASSYAGQGITEAFF.

J is TRBJ2-7 and V is TRBV29-1, with 12 bases lining up with TRBD1. Germline V CDR1 and CDR2: SQVTM, ANQGSEA. CDR3 size: 13 residues. The ends lost 6 bases at V and 9 bases at J; junction bases unmatched: 9. CDR3 protein: CSVVGQGAQWQYF. The CDR3 DNA sequence: TGCAGCGTCGTGGGACAGGGGGCGCAGTGGCAGTACTTC.

The J gene is TRBJ1-3, the V gene TRBV2; D remains ambiguous. Trimming took 7 bases from V and 0 from J, leaving 7 bases between them. The CDR3 spans 13 residues. Germline loops: CDR1 SNHLY, CDR2 FYNNEI. CDR3 coding DNA: TGTGCCAGCAAGGCGGACTCTGGAAACACCATATATTTT. Its translation is CASKADSGNTIYF.

The V call is TRBV10-3, the J call TRBJ1-4; 9 bases agree with TRBD1. Unmatched junction bases numbered 4, after V lost 5 bases and J lost 6 bases. The germline gives CDR1 ENHRY, CDR2 SYGVKD. The CDR3 has 14 amino acids. Here the CDR3 DNA reads TGTGCCATCAGTCAACAGGGGGCCGATGAAAAACTGTTTTTT. Translation: CAISQQGADEKLFF.

The chain has TRBV2 and TRBJ1-1; no reliable D call. The CDR3 is 15 amino acids. The germline CDR1 and CDR2 sequences are SNHLY and FYNNEI. V was cut by 4 bases and J by 4 bases, with 16 bases left in between. DNA for the CDR3: TGTGCCAGCAGTGCGGGAGTTGGCAGAAGCACTGAAGCTTTCTTT. It encodes CASSAGVGRSTEAFF.

The chain couples TRBV7-9 to TRBJ2-5; a weak D match, TRBD1 (6 bases). The germline V gene encodes CDR1 SEHNR and CDR2 FQNEAQ (reference sequence). This CDR3 is built from 15 residues. V lost 3 bases and J lost 2, with 13 bases in between. The CDR3, as DNA: TGTGCCAGCAGCTTGACCGGGACATTACAAGAGACCCAGTACTTC. Translated: CASSLTGTLQETQYF.

The rearrangement joins TRBV5-4 to TRBJ1-3, with 9 bases that match TRBD1. V gave up 4 bases and J gave up 5 bases; unmatched junction bases: 4. Germline V gene data show CDR1 as SGHNT and CDR2 as YYREEE (reference sequence). This CDR3 comprises 14 residues. Written as DNA, the CDR3 is TGTGCCAGCAGCCTCGGACAGGGGAGAAACACCATATATTTT. Translation gives CASSLGQGRNTIYF.

The chain recombines TRBV5-4 with TRBJ2-1; 10 nucleotides align to TRBD2. CDR1 SGHNT and CDR2 YYREEE come from the germline V gene (reference sequence). J gave up 8 bases and V 0 bases, and 8 bases lay outside the gene matches. The CDR3 loop spans 16 amino acids. The CDR3 sequence is CASSLAVGLAGDEQFF. The CDR3, as DNA: TGTGCCAGCAGCTTGGCCGTAGGGCTAGCGGGGGATGAGCAGTTCTTC.

V gene TRBV6-4 combines with J gene TRBJ2-1, with 9 bases lining up with TRBD2. The CDR3 length is 15 residues. The germline CDR1 and CDR2 sequences are MRHNA and SNTAGT. V lost 4 bases, J lost 7 bases, and 8 bases stayed unmatched. The CDR3 DNA reads TGTGCCAGCAGTGTGTTAGCGGGAGTAGGGAATGAGCAGTTCTTC. Protein sequence: CASSVLAGVGNEQFF.

The genes are TRBV7-6 and TRBJ2-5; TRBD2 matches 10 bases. J was trimmed by 4 bases and V by 2 bases; bases with no gene match: 7. CDR1 is SGHVS and CDR2 is FNYEAQ in the germline V gene. The CDR3 contains 16 residues. The CDR3 spells CASSLQRGGRGETQYF. CDR3 in DNA: TGTGCCAGCAGCTTACAGCGGGGGGGCCGTGGAGAGACCCAGTACTTC.

J is TRBJ1-1 and V is TRBV5-1, with no clear D. Looked up from germline, CDR1 is SGHRS and CDR2 is YFSETQ. The CDR3 has 14 amino acids. V lost 3 bases and J 6 bases, leaving 15 bases between the germline ends. CDR3 nucleotides: TGCGCCAGCAGCTCGAGGGTGTCCGACGCTGAAGCTTTCTTT. Its translation is CASSSRVSDAEAFF.

The chain employs TRBV2 and TRBJ2-5; no clear D. Germline V lookup: CDR1 SNHLY, CDR2 FYNNEI. The CDR3 contains 12 residues. V lost 6 bases and J 2 bases, leaving 7 bases between the germline ends. CDR3 amino acids: CASRKSQETQYF. The CDR3 region has the DNA TGTGCCAGCAGGAAGAGTCAAGAGACCCAGTACTTC.

This clone appeared once. The chain links TRBV30 to TRBJ2-5, with TRBD2 identical over 11 bases. V lost 0 bases and J lost 2; bases outside the gene matches: 5. Germline CDR1 GTSNPN, CDR2 SVGIG (reference sequence). The CDR3 extends over 16 amino acids. CDR3 in DNA: TGTGCCTGGAGTGTACTAGCGGGGGCGCGGCAAGAGACCCAGTACTTC. Protein: CAWSVLAGARQETQYF.